This passage covers 4 T cell receptor beta chains from one sample sequenced in a study of T cell changes during pregnancy in multiple sclerosis. Repertoires were generated with immunoSEQ multiplex PCR, while TCRdb's copy carries only in-frame clones and drops some. The sample shows about 69,000 clones, over 80% of them seen only once. The sequenced sample was peripheral blood, obtained in the third trimester of pregnancy. The receptors shown here come from a female donor in good health, enrolled as a control in a pregnancy study.

This rearrangement joins TRBV29-1 to TRBJ2-5, with TRBD2 matching 12 bases. The CDR3 spans 15 residues. The germline V gene has CDR1 SQVTM and CDR2 ANQGSEA. Losses at the gene ends were 1 base for V and 4 bases for J; bases not matched to a gene: 4. The DNA of the CDR3 is TGCAGCGTTGAAGTAACTAGCGGGAGGATAGAGACCCAGTACTTC. It yields the protein CSVEVTSGRIETQYF.

This rearrangement joins TRBV2 to TRBJ1-2; a weak D match, TRBD1 (6 bases). Per germline, CDR1 SNHLY and CDR2 FYNNEI. CDR3 length: 11 amino acids. Trimming took 7 bases from V and 8 from J, leaving 11 bases between them. This CDR3 reads CASTGASGYTF. DNA of the CDR3: TGTGCCAGCACAGGGGCGTCGGGCTACACCTTC.

This chain links TRBV19 with TRBJ2-1; 8 bases are a match to TRBD1. V lost 1 base, J lost 6 bases, and 8 bases stayed unmatched. Germline V gene data show CDR1 as LNHDA and CDR2 as SQIVND (reference sequence). The CDR3 contains 16 residues. The CDR3 region is CASSIAQLDRGNEQFF. CDR3 coding DNA: TGTGCCAGTAGTATAGCTCAGCTAGACAGGGGCAATGAGCAGTTCTTC.

This rearrangement joins TRBV28 to TRBJ2-4; D not resolved. With 2 bases removed from V and 0 bases from J, the gap between germline ends came to 5 bases. The CDR3 length is 14 residues. Germline values: CDR1 MDHEN, CDR2 SYDVKM. The CDR3 DNA reads TGTGCCAGCAGTTTAGGGCTAGCCAAAAACATTCAGTACTTC. Amino acid sequence: CASSLGLAKNIQYF.